This record covers a single T cell receptor beta chain. Its target is not known. The sample belongs to a study of cytomegalovirus exposure and HLA in healthy donors. Looking at the study overall: Around 86 million unique TCRs, all from HLA-typed donors, were included in an early release of the data. Study-level points and caveats: As was reported, the classifier diagnosed cytomegalovirus status with high specificity and sensitivity. A later analysis, which compared TCR beta chains of equal frequency, found the HLA-associated ones more clonally expanded. Compared with the roughly 670-donor mean, an Asian-associated ancestry cluster reportedly had fewer N-insertions, according to a later analysis.

The germline V and J ends were trimmed by 0 bases and 7 bases, with 12 bases remaining between them. The length of the CDR3 is 14 residues. Germline V CDR1 and CDR2: MGHRA, YSYEKL. Primers: 60 Vbeta forward and 13 Jbeta reverse. The repertoire was sequenced with immunoSEQ multiplex PCR; TCRdb's copy has only in-frame clones and lacks some. The data show some 170,000 clones, 80% seen once. The TCR comes from a man between 18 and 29 years old in good health and CMV-seropositive. This chain connects TRBV4-1 to TRBJ1-2; no reliable D call. Sequenced sample: PBMCs. As DNA, the CDR3 is TGCGCCAGCAGCCAAGACCAGGAATTGGGTGGCTACACCTTC. Encoded protein: CASSQDQELGGYTF.